This TCR beta chain was found in a study of CD8+CD57+ T cells in acquired aplastic anemia. Whole-study context: Sorted CD4+ and CD8+ cells yielded 3.2 ug of DNA on average.

The patients chosen for sequencing had shown expansion of CD8+CD57+ cells (detected by flow cytometry). Diagnosis of severe acquired aplastic anemia applied to all patients. TCR beta VDJ combinations and CDR3 sequences were profiled from genomic DNA. TCRdb fed the reads into MiXCR, producing one record per CDR3 protein. This table has 150,000 to 200,000 distinct CDR3 sequences, 45% to 60% appearing once. This clonotype was detected once. The germline gene is not matched at one end of the junction; a read error may be the cause. The CDR3 spans 14 residues. CDR1 and CDR2 (germline): WSHSY, SAAADI. The V call is TRBV10-2, the J call TRBJ1-6; 11 bases are shared with TRBD1. This clonotype was sampled from a human donor with aplastic anemia. The specimen sequenced was sorted CD4+, CD8+, or CD8+CD57+ T cells (not recorded which) from PBMCs. The CDR3 DNA reads as TGCGTCAGCAACCTGGGACAGGGGGGTCCACCCCTCCACTTT. It codes for CVSNLGQGGPPLHF.